These 5 T cell receptor beta chains share one sample of origin, sequenced in a study of T-cell reconstitution after alpha-beta-depleted transplantation in children. Preparation of the TCRbeta library involved a method that used unique molecular identifiers. TCRdb passed the PCR reads through MiXCR, listing each CDR3 protein once. The table includes about 420,000 distinct CDR3 sequences, roughly 17% detected once. The sample was PBMCs, mostly from graft donor cells, taken 360 days after TCRalphabeta/CD19-depleted stem cell transplant. These TCRs come from a boy under two years old who had a stem cell transplant for Wiskott-Aldrich syndrome, so the T cells may come from the graft donor.

This clonotype has only a few counts. The chain recombines TRBV5-1 with TRBJ2-5, with 12 bases aligning to TRBD2. Per germline, CDR1 SGHRS and CDR2 YFSETQ. The CDR3 is 17 residues long. The J segment lost 4 bases and the V segment lost 1 base, leaving 8 bases of the junction unmatched. The CDR3 loop reads CASSLLVLAGGRETQYF. The CDR3 DNA reads TGCGCCAGCAGCTTGTTGGTGCTAGCGGGGGGGCGAGAGACCCAGTACTTC.

The gene calls are TRBV5-1 and TRBJ2-2; tentative D call: TRBD2 (5 bases). Between the trimmed V and J ends, which lost 5 bases and 1 base, there was a span of 21 bases. The germline V gene has CDR1 SGHRS and CDR2 YFSETQ. CDR3 size: 18 residues. In DNA, the CDR3 is TGCGCCAGCAGAAAGCGGCATCCTTCAATTTTGAACACCGGGGAGCTGTTTTTT. Translating it yields CASRKRHPSILNTGELFF.

The table lists this clonotype with a few counts. This chain connects TRBV5-6 to TRBJ2-1; 7 bases line up with TRBD2. V lost 3 bases to trimming and J lost 5 bases; unmatched junction nucleotides: 8. Germline V gives CDR1 SGHDT, CDR2 YYEEEE. This CDR3 spans 15 amino acids. The DNA for the CDR3 is TGTGCCAGCAGCTGGGGGGGAGGGATGGACAATGAGCAGTTCTTC. Residues: CASSWGGGMDNEQFF.

The gene calls are TRBV3-1 and TRBJ2-2; 9 positions match TRBD1. This CDR3 has 16 amino acids. After removal of 4 bases from V and 4 bases from J, the junction contained 7 bases not matched to a gene. Germline values: CDR1 LGHDT, CDR2 YNNKEL (reference sequence). Written as DNA, the CDR3 is TGTGCCAGCAGCCTACAGGGGGCGCCGGCCACCGGGGAGCTGTTTTTT. Translation: CASSLQGAPATGELFF.

V is TRBV7-7 and J is TRBJ2-7, with 10 bases that match TRBD2. Trimming took 2 bases from V and 1 from J; bases not matched to a gene: 5. CDR1 and CDR2 from the germline V gene are SSHAT and FNYEAQ (reference sequence). The CDR3 runs 16 residues. CDR3 DNA: TGTGCCAGCAGCTTACTAGCGGGAGTGCAATCCTACGAGCAGTACTTC. Its protein is CASSLLAGVQSYEQYF. The variable domain in full, completed from reference TRBV7-7 and TRBJ2-7, reads GAGVSQSPRYKVTKRGQDVTLRCDPISSHATLYWYQQALGQGPEFLTYFNYEAQPDKSGLPSDRFSAERPEGSISTLTIQRTEQRDSAMYRCASSLLAGVQSYEQYFGPGTRLTVT.